This T cell receptor beta chain was found in a study of response to subunit inactivated influenza vaccine. There are 14 residues in the CDR3. J gave up 6 bases and V 7 bases, and 6 bases lay outside the gene matches. Germline-derived CDR1 and CDR2 are MNHNS and SASEGT. TCRdb passed the RT-PCR reads through MiXCR, listing each CDR3 protein once. The sample contains 530,000 or so distinct CDR3 sequences, roughly 27% of which appear only once. The source of this sequence is a man aged 50 to 59 who received an inactivated influenza vaccine. This sequence joins TRBV6-1 and TRBJ2-3; 11 nucleotides line up with TRBD1. Sequenced material: CD4+ T cells sorted from PBMCs, taken roughly 5 days after vaccination. The CDR3 spells CASKRDRGSDTQYF. The DNA of the CDR3 is TGTGCCAGCAAGCGGGACAGGGGGTCGGATACGCAGTATTTT.